The 7 T cell receptor beta chains reported below all come from one sample, sequenced in a study of spatial heterogeneity in lung cancer. Each CDR3 protein gets one entry after TCRdb re-called the 5' RACE reads with MiXCR. The table records around 6,700 distinct CDR3 sequences, roughly 6.4% of them present only once. This sample's time point: sample taken at primary tumor resection. The sequenced material consisted of unsorted whole RNA from tumor, nontumor lung or frozen PBMC. The sequencing used PBMCs, collected at surgery. The receptors were gathered from a male donor with early-stage non-small cell lung cancer.

This clonotype was seen many times. This beta chain is a stray sequence in a library constructed for alpha chains; its clone size is not meaningful. This chain connects TRBV12-3 or TRBV12-4 to TRBJ2-7; 12 positions match TRBD1. This CDR3 has 15 residues. The junction had 11 bases not matched to a gene; V was cut back by 6 bases and J by 8 bases. The CDR3 DNA sequence: TGTGCCAGCAGCTTGACCGGGACAGGGGGCGAAAAGCAGTACTTC. Amino acid sequence: CASSLTGTGGEKQYF.

This clonotype was counted many times. A library made for alpha chains picked up this beta chain off target, so its size means little. The chain has TRBV14 and TRBJ1-1; tentatively, D is TRBD1 (5 bases). Germline V gene sequence: CDR1 SGHDN, CDR2 FVKESK. Trimming removed 4 bases at V and 4 bases at J, with 10 bases between. The CDR3 has 13 amino acids. The CDR3 region is CASSRQGPTEAFF. The CDR3 DNA reads as TGTGCCAGCAGCCGGCAGGGACCCACTGAAGCTTTCTTT.

This clonotype was observed at least ten times. Found in a library prepared for alpha chains, this beta chain is an off-target read, and its abundance has little meaning. CDR3 DNA: TGTGCCAGCAGTGAGGACGGGGAGGTGGGGCCCCAGCATTTT. This translates into CASSEDGEVGPQHF. The chain carries TRBV6-1 and TRBJ1-5; no clear D gene. Trimming took 3 bases from V and 9 from J, leaving 15 bases between them. The CDR3 is 14 amino acids. Looked up from germline, CDR1 is MNHNS and CDR2 is SASEGT.

This clonotype was recorded many times. This beta chain lies outside the target of a library built for alpha chains; its clone size means little. The chain couples TRBV6-4 to TRBJ1-2; the D is unclear. The germline CDR1 and CDR2 sequences are MRHNA and SNTAGT. The CDR3 contains 12 residues. V lost 6 bases and J 8 bases, leaving 13 bases between the germline ends. CDR3 DNA sequence: TGTGCCAGCAGAGGACCAATAGGGGGCTACACCTTC. Protein sequence: CASRGPIGGYTF.

This clonotype was detected only once. This beta chain turned up in a library designed for alpha chains; as an off-target read, its abundance says little. The rearrangement joins TRBV30 to TRBJ1-1; unclear D gene. Germline assignment: CDR1 GTSNPN and CDR2 SVGIG (reference sequence). The length of the CDR3 is 12 residues. V lost 0 bases and J 2 bases, leaving 4 bases between the germline ends. DNA for the CDR3: TGTGCCTGGAGTGTACCCAACACTGAAGCTTTCTTT. It specifies CAWSVPNTEAFF. The full variable domain, completed using reference TRBV30 and TRBJ1-1, is SQTIHQWPATLVQPVGSPLSLECTVEGTSNPNLYWYRQAAGRGLQLLFYSVGIGQISSEVPQNLSASRPQDRQFILSSKKLLLSDSGFYLCAWSVPNTEAFFGQGTRLTVV.

The sample holds many counts of this clonotype. This beta chain is off target for a library built for alpha chains, so its abundance means little. The J gene is TRBJ2-1, the V gene TRBV28, with 7 bases matching TRBD2. Germline V gene data show CDR1 as MDHEN and CDR2 as SYDVKM. J lost 1 base, V lost 6 bases, and 6 bases had no gene match. The CDR3 runs to 15 residues. The CDR3 spells CASSESGNSYNEQFF. The CDR3 coding sequence is TGTGCCAGCAGCGAAAGCGGGAATTCCTACAATGAGCAGTTCTTC.

This clonotype was found many times. Little can be read into the size of this beta chain, an off-target read in a library designed for alpha chains. The V and J genes are TRBV28 and TRBJ1-5; D not certain. Per germline, CDR1 MDHEN and CDR2 SYDVKM. Trimming took off 6 bases at V and 0 bases at J, with 3 bases between the two ends. The CDR3 covers 12 residues. In DNA, the CDR3 is TGTGCCAGCAGGAATAGCAATCAGCCCCAGCATTTT. Translation: CASRNSNQPQHF.